This T cell receptor (beta chain) stems from a study of vaccination and CD4 T cells after COVID-19. Study overall: Drawing of post-COVID samples took place a median around 100 days after diagnosis (range 35 to 161).

This clonotype was recorded a few times. Antigen unknown. At the Johns Hopkins FTIC core, DNA taken from cultured CD4+ T cells was sequenced by way of the Oncomine TCR Beta short-read assay. TCRdb reprocessed the PCR reads with MiXCR, giving one entry per CDR3 protein. Of 15,000 to 25,000 distinct CDR3 sequences listed, 48% are singletons. CDR1 is MNHEY, CDR2 SMNVEV, per germline (reference sequence). CDR3 size: 12 residues. V lost 3 bases, J lost 6 bases, and 3 bases lay in between. The treatment denotes: roughly nine-day PBMC culture with coronavirus spike peptide pools or control peptides (ViraFEST assay). In the ViraFEST assay, peptide-pool expansion preceded TCR sequencing of expanded clonotypes.

The chain links TRBV27 to TRBJ1-6; D is uncertain. The input for sequencing was CD4+ T cells from blood, cultured in vitro, taken after SARS-CoV-2 vaccination. The clonotype comes from a human donor who had recovered from COVID-19. CDR3 amino acids: CASSFRNSPLHF. The CDR3 DNA follows: TGTGCCAGCAGTTTCCGTAATTCACCCCTCCACTTT.